This T cell receptor beta chain was sequenced during a study of shared clonotypes between healthy human individuals. Deep was the level at which the assay was run. It was across several immunoSEQ plates that each subset's genomic DNA was evenly split. Generated by immunoSEQ multiplex PCR, the TCRdb table keeps only in-frame clones and is missing some. The sample yields 2 million to 2.5 million clones, 85% to 95% seen once. A split of CD4+ cells into CD45RA+ naive and CD45RA-negative memory subsets was performed. The CDR3 spans 14 residues. The V gene's germline CDR1 is MNHNY and CDR2 SVGAGI (reference sequence). Trimming cost V 0 bases and J 4 bases, with 6 bases left between them. Details on this clone: As yet, its antigen is unknown.

The study, taken as a whole, reports: Compared with clonotypes that all four donors shared, non-shared clonotypes had lower generation probabilities.

Sequencing was performed on naive CD4+ T cells from PBMCs. Noted subset: CD45RA+ positively selected. The rearrangement joins TRBV6-6 to TRBJ1-4; tentative D call: TRBD1 (5 bases). The TCR sequence derives from a man aged 18 to 29 in good health. Some clones in this sample may be carry-over from other donors' samples. CDR3 protein: CASSYSGVNEKLFF. The CDR3 DNA follows: TGTGCCAGCAGTTACTCGGGGGTTAATGAAAAACTGTTTTTT.